This T cell receptor (beta chain) appears in the sequencing data of a study of OX40 agonist ivuxolimab in advanced cancers. Overall study context: Under the entry rules, prior anti-PD-1, anti-PD-L1 or anti-CTLA-4 therapy was allowed, and roughly 41% had some. One hepatocellular carcinoma and two cutaneous melanoma patients partially responded. Study results and caveats: CD4+ and CD8+ blood T cells expanded clonally by week 6 at 0.1 to 3.0 mg/kg.

Sequencing used immunoSEQ multiplex PCR; TCRdb keeps in-frame clones, though not all of them. This sample has some 59,000 clones, with about 90% found just once. Excluded were patients having autoimmune disease history or systemic immunosuppression. The germline V and J ends were trimmed by 1 base and 1 base, with 12 bases remaining between them. Germline V gene data show CDR1 as LNHDA and CDR2 as SQIVND (reference sequence). The CDR3 loop spans 16 amino acids. About this clone itself: Its antigen is still unknown.

The sample here was CD4+ or CD8+ T cells sorted from blood, taken in a trial of the OX40 agonist ivuxolimab. This chain joins TRBV19 and TRBJ2-3; D is possibly TRBD1 or TRBD2 (5 bases each). This sequence originates from an adult with an advanced solid tumor such as melanoma, head and neck, liver or kidney cancer. The CDR3 here is CASSIGGAFGTDTQYF. In DNA form, the CDR3 reads TGTGCCAGTAGTATAGGAGGGGCTTTCGGCACAGATACGCAGTATTTT.